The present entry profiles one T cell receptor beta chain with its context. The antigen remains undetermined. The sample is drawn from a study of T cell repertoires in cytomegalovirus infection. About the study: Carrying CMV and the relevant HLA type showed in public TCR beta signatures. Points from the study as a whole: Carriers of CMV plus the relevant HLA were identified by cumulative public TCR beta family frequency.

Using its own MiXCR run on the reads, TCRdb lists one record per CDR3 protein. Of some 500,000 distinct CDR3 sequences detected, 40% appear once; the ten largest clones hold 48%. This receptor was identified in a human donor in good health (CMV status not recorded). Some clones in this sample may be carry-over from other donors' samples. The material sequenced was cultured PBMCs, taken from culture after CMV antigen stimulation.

The CDR3 DNA sequence: TGTGCCAGCATCCGGGACCCTCTTCGAGTTCCCTACGAGCAGTACTTC. It encodes CASIRDPLRVPYEQYF. V and J are TRBV6-2 or TRBV6-3 and TRBJ2-7; D possibly matches TRBD1 or TRBD2 (5 bases each). CDR1 and CDR2 from the germline V gene are MNHEY and SVGEGT. This CDR3 spans 16 amino acids. Trimming took off 7 bases at V and 2 bases at J, with 21 bases between the two ends.